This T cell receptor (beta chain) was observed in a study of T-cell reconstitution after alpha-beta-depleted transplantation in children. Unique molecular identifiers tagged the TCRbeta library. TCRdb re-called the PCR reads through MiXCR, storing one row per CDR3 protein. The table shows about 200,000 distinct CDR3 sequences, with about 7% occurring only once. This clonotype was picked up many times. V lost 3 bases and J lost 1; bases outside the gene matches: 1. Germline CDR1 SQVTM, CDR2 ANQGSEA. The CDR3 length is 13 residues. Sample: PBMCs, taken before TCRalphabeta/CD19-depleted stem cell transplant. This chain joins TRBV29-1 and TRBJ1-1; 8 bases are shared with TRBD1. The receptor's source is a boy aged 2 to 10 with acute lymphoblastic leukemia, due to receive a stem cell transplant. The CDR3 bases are TGCAGCGTTGAGGGACAGGAGAACACTGAAGCTTTCTTT. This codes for CSVEGQENTEAFF.